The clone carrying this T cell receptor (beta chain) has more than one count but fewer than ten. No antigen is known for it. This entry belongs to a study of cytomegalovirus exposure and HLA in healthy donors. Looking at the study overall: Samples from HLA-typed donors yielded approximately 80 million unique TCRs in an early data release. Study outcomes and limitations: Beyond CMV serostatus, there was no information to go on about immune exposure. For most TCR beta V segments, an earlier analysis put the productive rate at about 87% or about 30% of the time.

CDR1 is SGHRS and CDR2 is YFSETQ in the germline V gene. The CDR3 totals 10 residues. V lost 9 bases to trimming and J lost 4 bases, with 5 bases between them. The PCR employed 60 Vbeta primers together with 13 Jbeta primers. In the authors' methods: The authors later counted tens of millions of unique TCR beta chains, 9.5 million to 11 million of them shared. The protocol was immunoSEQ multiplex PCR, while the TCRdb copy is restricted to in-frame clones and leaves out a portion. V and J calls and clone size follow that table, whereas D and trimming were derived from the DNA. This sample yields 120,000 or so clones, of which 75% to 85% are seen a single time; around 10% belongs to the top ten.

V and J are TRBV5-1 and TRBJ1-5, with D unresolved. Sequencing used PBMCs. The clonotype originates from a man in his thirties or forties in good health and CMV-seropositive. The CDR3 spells CATENQPQHF. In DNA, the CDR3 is TGCGCCACCGAGAATCAGCCCCAGCATTTT.